The clone carrying this TCR beta chain was counted a few times. V was trimmed by 0 bases and J by 3 bases, leaving 9 bases between them. The CDR3 is 15 amino acids. Germline values: CDR1 LGHNA, CDR2 YNFKEQ. These data belong to a study of response to subunit inactivated influenza vaccine. TCRdb used MiXCR to reprocess the RT-PCR reads, holding one entry per CDR3 protein. This sample has under 550,000 distinct CDR3 sequences, with less than 8% found just once. This material consisted of PBMCs from blood, taken roughly 24 months after vaccination. The V call is TRBV4-2, the J call TRBJ2-1; possibly TRBD2 for D (5 bases). This TCR came from a man aged 50 to 69 who received an inactivated influenza vaccine. The CDR3 sequence: CASSQEQGSYNEQFF. For the CDR3, the DNA is TGTGCCAGCAGCCAAGAGCAAGGGAGCTACAATGAGCAGTTCTTC.